This T cell receptor (beta chain) emerged from a study of T-cell reconstitution after alpha-beta-depleted transplantation in children. Overall study findings and caveats: Several hundred rapidly expanded clones from non-depleted graft cells reportedly supplied alpha-beta T cells about two months post-transplant. Diversity and T-cell counts at one year after transplant derived mostly from new T cells.

The length of the CDR3 is 14 residues. From germline, CDR1 is SGHTA and CDR2 FQGNSA. The V gene lost 0 bases and the J gene lost 5 bases, with 8 bases spanning the gap. On this clonotype: Its target is not known.

Unique molecular identifiers were incorporated when the TCRbeta library was constructed. In TCRdb, the PCR reads were re-called with MiXCR into one record per CDR3 protein. The table has around 580,000 distinct CDR3 sequences, under 30% seen once. The genes are TRBV7-2 and TRBJ2-1; D gene unclear. The specimen comprised PBMCs, mostly from graft donor cells, sampled 360 days after TCRalphabeta/CD19-depleted stem cell transplant. The sequence derives from a boy less than two years old who had a stem cell transplant for acute myeloid leukemia, so the T cells may come from the graft donor. Here the CDR3 reads CASSLALTHNEQFF. Written as DNA, the CDR3 is TGTGCCAGCAGCTTAGCGCTGACCCACAATGAGCAGTTCTTC.